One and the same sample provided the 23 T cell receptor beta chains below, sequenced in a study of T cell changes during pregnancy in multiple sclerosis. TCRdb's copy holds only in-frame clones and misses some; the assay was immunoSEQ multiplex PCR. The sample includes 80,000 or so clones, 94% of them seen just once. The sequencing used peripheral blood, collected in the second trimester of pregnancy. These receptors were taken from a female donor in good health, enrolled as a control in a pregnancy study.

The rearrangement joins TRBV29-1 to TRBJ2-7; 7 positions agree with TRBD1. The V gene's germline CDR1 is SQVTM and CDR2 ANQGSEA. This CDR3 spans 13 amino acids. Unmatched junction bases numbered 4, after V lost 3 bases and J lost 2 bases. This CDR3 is CSVEDRLTYEQYF. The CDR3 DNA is TGCAGCGTTGAGGACAGGTTAACCTACGAGCAGTACTTC.

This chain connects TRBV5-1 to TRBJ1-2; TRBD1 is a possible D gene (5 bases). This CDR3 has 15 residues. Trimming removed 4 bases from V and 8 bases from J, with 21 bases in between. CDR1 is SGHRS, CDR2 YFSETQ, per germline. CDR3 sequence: CASSPSGDGSAGYTF. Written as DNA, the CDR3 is TGCGCCAGCAGCCCGAGCGGGGACGGCTCGGCCGGCTACACCTTC.

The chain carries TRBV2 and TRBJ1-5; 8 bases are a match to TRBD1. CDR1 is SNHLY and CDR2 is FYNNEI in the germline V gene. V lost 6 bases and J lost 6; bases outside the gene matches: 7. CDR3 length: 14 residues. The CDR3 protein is CASRIDRGSQPQHF. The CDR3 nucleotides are TGTGCCAGCAGGATCGACAGGGGTAGTCAGCCCCAGCATTTT.

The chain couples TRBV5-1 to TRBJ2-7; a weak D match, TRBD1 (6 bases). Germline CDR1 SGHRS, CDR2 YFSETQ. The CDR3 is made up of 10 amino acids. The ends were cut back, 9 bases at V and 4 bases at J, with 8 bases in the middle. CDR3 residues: CANTGYEQYF. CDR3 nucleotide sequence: TGCGCCAATACAGGGTACGAGCAGTACTTC.

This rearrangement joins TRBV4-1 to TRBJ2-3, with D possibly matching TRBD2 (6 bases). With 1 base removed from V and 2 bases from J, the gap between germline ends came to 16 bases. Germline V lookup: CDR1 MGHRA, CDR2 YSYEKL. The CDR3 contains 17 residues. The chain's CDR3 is CASSQGPGEVVTDTQYF. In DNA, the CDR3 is TGCGCCAGCAGCCAAGGTCCCGGGGAGGTGGTCACAGATACGCAGTATTTT.

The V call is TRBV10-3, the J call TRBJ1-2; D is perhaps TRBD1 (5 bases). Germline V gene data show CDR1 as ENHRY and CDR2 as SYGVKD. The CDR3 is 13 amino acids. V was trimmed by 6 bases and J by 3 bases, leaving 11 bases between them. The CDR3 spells CAISPQEDYGYTF. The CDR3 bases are TGTGCCATCAGCCCACAGGAAGACTATGGCTACACCTTC.

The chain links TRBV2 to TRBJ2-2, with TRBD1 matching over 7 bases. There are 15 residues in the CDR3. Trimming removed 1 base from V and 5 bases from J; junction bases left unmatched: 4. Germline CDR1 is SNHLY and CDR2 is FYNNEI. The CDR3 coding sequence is TGTGCCAGCAGTGAAGGACAGGGCCGGACCGGGGAGCTGTTTTTT. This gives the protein CASSEGQGRTGELFF.

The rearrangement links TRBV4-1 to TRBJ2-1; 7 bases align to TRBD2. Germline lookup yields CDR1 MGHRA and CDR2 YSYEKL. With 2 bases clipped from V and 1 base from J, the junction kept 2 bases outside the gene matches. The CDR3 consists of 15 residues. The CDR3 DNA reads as TGCGCCAGCAGCCAAAATAGCGGGTCCTACAATGAGCAGTTCTTC. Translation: CASSQNSGSYNEQFF.

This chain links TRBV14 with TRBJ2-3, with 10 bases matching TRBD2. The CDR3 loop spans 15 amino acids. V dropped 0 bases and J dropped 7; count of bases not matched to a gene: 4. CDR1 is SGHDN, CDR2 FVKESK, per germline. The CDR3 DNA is TGTGCCAGCAGCCAAGAGGGACTAGCGAGGCATACGCAGTATTTT. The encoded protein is CASSQEGLARHTQYF.

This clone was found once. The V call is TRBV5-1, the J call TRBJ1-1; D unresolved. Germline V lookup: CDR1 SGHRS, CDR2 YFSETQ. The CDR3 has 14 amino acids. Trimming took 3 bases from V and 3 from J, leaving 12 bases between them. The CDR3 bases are TGCGCCAGCAGCTCGGACGGCGGGTACACTGAAGCTTTCTTT. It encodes CASSSDGGYTEAFF.

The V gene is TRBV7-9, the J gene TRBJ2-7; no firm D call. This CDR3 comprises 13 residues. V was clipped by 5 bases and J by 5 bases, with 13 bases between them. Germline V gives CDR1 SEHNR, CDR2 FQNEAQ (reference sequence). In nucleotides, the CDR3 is TGTGCCAGCAGCACAGCTAATTACGACGAGCAGTACTTC. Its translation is CASSTANYDEQYF.

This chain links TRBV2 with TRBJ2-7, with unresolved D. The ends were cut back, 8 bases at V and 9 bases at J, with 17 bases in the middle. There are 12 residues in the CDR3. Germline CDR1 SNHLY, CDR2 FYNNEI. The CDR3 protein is CASSENVAGQYF. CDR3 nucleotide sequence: TGTGCCAGCTCCGAAAACGTAGCCGGGCAGTACTTC.

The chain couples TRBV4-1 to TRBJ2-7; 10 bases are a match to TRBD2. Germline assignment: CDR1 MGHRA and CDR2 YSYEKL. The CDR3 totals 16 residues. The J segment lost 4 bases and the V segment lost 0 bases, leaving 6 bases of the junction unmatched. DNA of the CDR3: TGCGCCAGCAGCCAAGATAGGGCTAGCGGGAGATACGAGCAGTACTTC. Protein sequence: CASSQDRASGRYEQYF.

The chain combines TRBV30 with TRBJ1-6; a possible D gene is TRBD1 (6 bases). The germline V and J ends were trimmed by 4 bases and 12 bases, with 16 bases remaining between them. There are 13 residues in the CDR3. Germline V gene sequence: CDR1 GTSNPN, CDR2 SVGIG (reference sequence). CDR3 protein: CAWMKQGERPLHF. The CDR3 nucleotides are TGTGCCTGGATGAAACAGGGTGAAAGACCCCTCCACTTT. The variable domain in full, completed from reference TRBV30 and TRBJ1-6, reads SQTIHQWPATLVQPVGSPLSLECTVEGTSNPNLYWYRQAAGRGLQLLFYSVGIGQISSEVPQNLSASRPQDRQFILSSKKLLLSDSGFYLCAWMKQGERPLHFGNGTRLTVT.

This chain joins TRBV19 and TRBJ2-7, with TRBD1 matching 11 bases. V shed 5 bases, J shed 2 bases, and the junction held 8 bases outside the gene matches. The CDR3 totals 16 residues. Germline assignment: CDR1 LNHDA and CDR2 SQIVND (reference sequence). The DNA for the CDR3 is TGTGCCAGTAGTCCCGCCGGGACAGGGGGAACCTACGAGCAGTACTTC. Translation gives CASSPAGTGGTYEQYF.

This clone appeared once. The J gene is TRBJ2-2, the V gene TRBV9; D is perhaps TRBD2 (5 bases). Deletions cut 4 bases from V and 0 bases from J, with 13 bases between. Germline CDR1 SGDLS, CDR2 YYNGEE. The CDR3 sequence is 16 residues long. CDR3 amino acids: CASSPLAGPNTGELFF. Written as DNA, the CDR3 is TGTGCCAGCAGCCCTCTGGCGGGCCCGAACACCGGGGAGCTGTTTTTT.

The CDR3 DNA reads as TGTGCCAGCAGCCCCGACAGGGGGAATGAGCAGTTCTTC. It yields the protein CASSPDRGNEQFF. The chain has TRBV2 and TRBJ2-1, with TRBD1 identical over 9 bases. V gave up 6 bases and J gave up 7 bases; unmatched junction bases: 4. The CDR3 is made up of 13 amino acids. Looked up from germline, CDR1 is SNHLY and CDR2 is FYNNEI.

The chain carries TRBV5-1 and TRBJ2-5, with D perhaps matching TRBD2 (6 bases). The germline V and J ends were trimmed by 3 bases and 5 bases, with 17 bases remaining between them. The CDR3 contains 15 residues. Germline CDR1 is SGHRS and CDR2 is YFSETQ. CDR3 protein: CASSSGTASGETQYF. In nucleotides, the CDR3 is TGCGCCAGCAGCTCCGGGACCGCAAGCGGGGAGACCCAGTACTTC.

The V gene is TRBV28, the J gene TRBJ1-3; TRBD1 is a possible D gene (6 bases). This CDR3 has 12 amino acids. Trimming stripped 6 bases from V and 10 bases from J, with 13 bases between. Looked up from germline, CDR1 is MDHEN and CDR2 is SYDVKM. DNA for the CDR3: TGTGCCAGCAGCTCCGGGGGGCATACCATATATTTT. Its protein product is CASSSGGHTIYF.

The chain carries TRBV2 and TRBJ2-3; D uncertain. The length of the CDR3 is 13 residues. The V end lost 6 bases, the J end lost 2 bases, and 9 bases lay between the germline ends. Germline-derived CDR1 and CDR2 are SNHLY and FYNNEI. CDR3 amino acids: CASRREVTDTQYF. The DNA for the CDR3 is TGTGCCAGCAGGAGAGAGGTCACAGATACGCAGTATTTT.

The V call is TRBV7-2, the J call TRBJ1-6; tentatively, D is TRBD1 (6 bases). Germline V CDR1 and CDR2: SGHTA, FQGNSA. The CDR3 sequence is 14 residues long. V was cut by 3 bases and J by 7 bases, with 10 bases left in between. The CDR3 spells CASSFRTANSPLHF. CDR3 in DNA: TGTGCCAGCAGCTTTCGGACAGCAAATTCACCCCTCCACTTT.

The CDR3 sequence: CASNADFMNTEAFF. As DNA, the CDR3 is TGTGCCAGCAACGCGGACTTTATGAACACTGAAGCTTTCTTT. The chain uses TRBV28 and TRBJ1-1; D remains ambiguous. The CDR3 contains 14 residues. Per germline, CDR1 MDHEN and CDR2 SYDVKM. V was shortened by 7 bases and J by 0 bases, with 12 bases between the two germline ends.

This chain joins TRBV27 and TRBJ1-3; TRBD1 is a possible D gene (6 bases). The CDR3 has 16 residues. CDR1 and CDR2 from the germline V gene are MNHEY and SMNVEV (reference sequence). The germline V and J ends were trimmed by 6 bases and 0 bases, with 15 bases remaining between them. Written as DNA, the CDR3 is TGTGCCAGCAGCCGGGGACACCCGGCCTCTGGAAACACCATATATTTT. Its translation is CASSRGHPASGNTIYF.